A selection of T cell receptor beta chains follows, all from one sample in a study of T cells in localized non-small cell lung cancer. TCRdb keeps only in-frame clones here, not all; method: immunoSEQ multiplex PCR. Here the sample spans roughly 30,000 clones, 85% to 90% being singletons. The sample was peripheral blood, taken before any cancer treatment. The origin of the receptors is a woman aged 35-75 years with stage I lung adenocarcinoma. CDR3s include the opening cysteine and the closing phenylalanine or tryptophan. The order of the fields is clone size, D gene, J gene, V gene, CDR3 protein, CDR3 DNA. D genes are given only for firm matches. Only some rows state a clone size, as once, few, many or a class for expanded clones.

clone_size: .; d_call: TRBD1; j_call: TRBJ2-1; v_call: TRBV5-4; cdr3_aa: CASSAGQGSYNEQFF; cdr3_nt: TGTGCCAGCAGCGCCGGACAGGGATCTTACAATGAGCAGTTCTTC
clone_size: .; d_call: .; j_call: TRBJ1-4; v_call: TRBV5-1; cdr3_aa: CASSFGQFNEKLFF; cdr3_nt: TGCGCCAGCAGCTTCGGACAGTTTAATGAAAAACTGTTTTTT
clone_size: few; d_call: TRBD1; j_call: TRBJ2-7; v_call: TRBV19; cdr3_aa: CASSIRAPGQGSYEQYF; cdr3_nt: TGTGCCAGTAGTATTCGAGCGCCGGGACAGGGCTCCTACGAGCAGTACTTC
clone_size: .; d_call: TRBD1; j_call: TRBJ2-4; v_call: TRBV7-3; cdr3_aa: CASSLIRGTLYLQYF; cdr3_nt: TGTGCCAGCAGCTTGATCAGGGGGACCCTCTACCTTCAGTACTTC
clone_size: .; d_call: .; j_call: TRBJ2-4; v_call: TRBV5-5; cdr3_aa: CASSLGLVVGGIQYF; cdr3_nt: TGTGCCAGCAGCTTGGGACTAGTGGTCGGCGGCATTCAGTACTTC
clone_size: .; d_call: .; j_call: TRBJ2-7; v_call: TRBV5-6; cdr3_aa: CASSGKLVYEQYF; cdr3_nt: TGTGCCAGCAGCGGAAAGTTGGTCTACGAGCAGTACTTC
clone_size: .; d_call: TRBD2; j_call: TRBJ2-7; v_call: TRBV2; cdr3_aa: CASTTGSGGAYEQYF; cdr3_nt: TGTGCCAGCACCACGGGGAGCGGGGGGGCCTACGAGCAGTACTTC
clone_size: .; d_call: .; j_call: TRBJ1-5; v_call: TRBV19; cdr3_aa: CASSIPGPLWPQHF; cdr3_nt: TGTGCCAGTAGTATCCCCGGGCCACTCTGGCCCCAGCATTTT
clone_size: few; d_call: .; j_call: TRBJ1-2; v_call: TRBV27; cdr3_aa: CASSLILGGYTF; cdr3_nt: TGTGCCAGCTCCCTTATCCTGGGTGGCTACACCTTC
clone_size: once; d_call: TRBD1; j_call: TRBJ1-2; v_call: TRBV14; cdr3_aa: CASSQGAGTGLYGYTF; cdr3_nt: TGTGCCAGCAGCCAAGGTGCCGGGACAGGGTTATATGGCTACACCTTC
clone_size: .; d_call: TRBD1; j_call: TRBJ2-7; v_call: TRBV10-3; cdr3_aa: CAISETPGQPYEQYF; cdr3_nt: TGTGCCATCAGTGAGACACCGGGACAGCCCTACGAGCAGTACTTC
clone_size: .; d_call: TRBD2; j_call: TRBJ2-1; v_call: TRBV9; cdr3_aa: CASSYSGGAYNEQFF; cdr3_nt: TGTGCCAGCAGCTATAGCGGGGGGGCCTACAATGAGCAGTTCTTC
clone_size: .; d_call: .; j_call: TRBJ1-6; v_call: TRBV4-2; cdr3_aa: CASSSHFRGDSPLHF; cdr3_nt: TGTGCCAGCAGCTCCCATTTTAGGGGCGATTCACCCCTCCACTTT
clone_size: .; d_call: TRBD1; j_call: TRBJ2-5; v_call: TRBV6-6; cdr3_aa: CASSNRGGGETQYF; cdr3_nt: TGTGCCAGCAGCAACAGGGGTGGAGGCGAGACCCAGTACTTC
clone_size: .; d_call: .; j_call: TRBJ2-7; v_call: TRBV4-2; cdr3_aa: CASSQESRGRGFSYEQYF; cdr3_nt: TGTGCCAGCAGCCAAGAGAGCAGGGGGCGGGGGTTCTCCTACGAGCAGTACTTC
clone_size: .; d_call: TRBD1; j_call: TRBJ1-2; v_call: TRBV5-6; cdr3_aa: CASSLTGTGVGYTF; cdr3_nt: TGTGCCAGCAGCTTGACCGGGACAGGGGTAGGCTACACCTTC
clone_size: .; d_call: .; j_call: TRBJ1-6; v_call: TRBV13; cdr3_aa: CASSLGRGLGNSPLHF; cdr3_nt: TGTGCCAGCAGCTTAGGCCGGGGGCTTGGAAATTCACCCCTCCACTTT
clone_size: few; d_call: .; j_call: TRBJ1-2; v_call: TRBV7-9; cdr3_aa: CASSSEGVGYGYTF; cdr3_nt: TGTGCCAGCAGCTCCGAGGGGGTTGGGTATGGCTACACCTTC
clone_size: .; d_call: TRBD1; j_call: TRBJ1-2; v_call: TRBV5-4; cdr3_aa: CASSLGGGHYGYTF; cdr3_nt: TGTGCCAGCAGCTTGGGAGGGGGCCACTATGGCTACACCTTC
clone_size: .; d_call: .; j_call: TRBJ2-5; v_call: TRBV19; cdr3_aa: CATRGAAQETQYF; cdr3_nt: TGTGCCACCCGAGGGGCAGCCCAAGAGACCCAGTACTTC
clone_size: once; d_call: .; j_call: TRBJ1-5; v_call: TRBV27; cdr3_aa: CASSFTPRSNQPQHF; cdr3_nt: TGTGCCAGCAGTTTTACCCCGAGAAGCAATCAGCCCCAGCATTTT
clone_size: .; d_call: TRBD1; j_call: TRBJ1-5; v_call: TRBV5-6; cdr3_aa: CASSPGTGGRPQHF; cdr3_nt: TGTGCCAGCAGCCCCGGGACAGGCGGCAGGCCCCAGCATTTT
clone_size: once; d_call: .; j_call: TRBJ2-7; v_call: TRBV6-4; cdr3_aa: CASSDRTARYEQYF; cdr3_nt: TGTGCCAGCAGTGACCGGACAGCAAGGTACGAGCAGTACTTC
clone_size: .; d_call: .; j_call: TRBJ1-5; v_call: TRBV4-3; cdr3_aa: CASSQEADLTNQPQHF; cdr3_nt: TGCGCCAGCAGCCAAGAAGCAGACCTAACCAATCAGCCCCAGCATTTT
clone_size: .; d_call: .; j_call: TRBJ2-7; v_call: TRBV10-3; cdr3_aa: CAISESGGIYEQYF; cdr3_nt: TGTGCCATCAGTGAGTCCGGGGGAATCTACGAGCAGTACTTC
clone_size: few; d_call: TRBD1; j_call: TRBJ1-1; v_call: TRBV6-4; cdr3_aa: CASSTGQGNTEAFF; cdr3_nt: TGTGCCAGCAGCACCGGACAGGGTAACACTGAAGCTTTCTTT
clone_size: .; d_call: .; j_call: TRBJ2-5; v_call: TRBV15; cdr3_aa: CATSRDRTIARETQYF; cdr3_nt: TGTGCCACCAGCAGAGATCGAACCATCGCAAGGGAGACCCAGTACTTC
clone_size: .; d_call: TRBD2; j_call: TRBJ2-5; v_call: TRBV5-8; cdr3_aa: CASTPRGGAFETQYF; cdr3_nt: TGTGCCAGCACCCCTCGGGGGGGGGCCTTCGAGACCCAGTACTTC
clone_size: .; d_call: TRBD1; j_call: TRBJ1-5; v_call: TRBV5-6; cdr3_aa: CASSHGQGNNQPQHF; cdr3_nt: TGTGCCAGCAGCCACGGACAGGGAAATAATCAGCCCCAGCATTTT
clone_size: few; d_call: .; j_call: TRBJ1-6; v_call: TRBV28; cdr3_aa: CASSPIQESSYNSPLHF; cdr3_nt: TGTGCCAGCAGTCCTATACAGGAGAGCTCCTATAATTCACCCCTCCACTTT
clone_size: once; d_call: TRBD1; j_call: TRBJ2-7; v_call: TRBV11-2; cdr3_aa: CASSDGQGRVEQYF; cdr3_nt: TGTGCCAGCAGCGACGGACAGGGGCGGGTCGAGCAGTACTTC
clone_size: .; d_call: .; j_call: TRBJ1-5; v_call: TRBV6-5; cdr3_aa: CASSMGGQPQHF; cdr3_nt: TGTGCCAGCAGTATGGGCGGTCAGCCCCAGCATTTT
clone_size: .; d_call: .; j_call: TRBJ1-6; v_call: TRBV7-9; cdr3_aa: CASSDLGVLNSPLHF; cdr3_nt: TGTGCCAGCAGCGATCTAGGGGTTCTTAATTCACCCCTCCACTTT
clone_size: .; d_call: .; j_call: TRBJ2-7; v_call: TRBV19; cdr3_aa: CASSVSRTVFYEQYF; cdr3_nt: TGTGCCAGTAGTGTCTCCCGGACAGTCTTCTACGAGCAGTACTTC
clone_size: .; d_call: .; j_call: TRBJ2-7; v_call: TRBV7-2; cdr3_aa: CASSLERGGAYEQYF; cdr3_nt: TGTGCCAGCAGCTTAGAGAGGGGGGGAGCATACGAGCAGTACTTC
clone_size: .; d_call: .; j_call: TRBJ2-3; v_call: TRBV7-2; cdr3_aa: CASSLAGSTDTQYF; cdr3_nt: TGTGCCAGCAGCTTGGCGGGGAGCACAGATACGCAGTATTTT
clone_size: .; d_call: .; j_call: TRBJ2-7; v_call: TRBV7-9; cdr3_aa: CASSQDGSLSYEQYF; cdr3_nt: TGTGCCAGCAGCCAGGACGGCAGTCTCTCCTACGAGCAGTACTTC
clone_size: .; d_call: TRBD2; j_call: TRBJ2-1; v_call: TRBV5-1; cdr3_aa: CASTTSGGADEQFF; cdr3_nt: TGCGCCAGTACGACTAGCGGGGGCGCGGATGAGCAGTTCTTC
clone_size: .; d_call: .; j_call: TRBJ2-3; v_call: TRBV29-1; cdr3_aa: CSVHSGPPNTQYF; cdr3_nt: TGCAGCGTCCATAGCGGCCCCCCCAATACGCAGTATTTT
clone_size: .; d_call: .; j_call: TRBJ1-2; v_call: TRBV5-1; cdr3_aa: CASGNGEGYGYTF; cdr3_nt: TGCGCCAGCGGTAACGGCGAAGGATATGGCTACACCTTC